The present TCR beta chain was sequenced within a study of naive and memory T cell subsets. The study, taken as a whole, reports: Possibly reflecting memory cells re-expressing CD45RA, a few larger clonotypes occurred in naive repertoires, especially CD8.

Details on this clonotype: Its specificity is unknown.

The beta constant-region primer was an equimolar mix of two oligonucleotides covering TRBC1 and TRBC2. Four rounds of PCR amplified the ligated cDNA using nested alpha and beta constant-region primers plus SP2. One entry per CDR3 protein, called by TCRdb with MiXCR from the UMI-ligation and nested PCR reads. This sample has roughly 83,000 distinct CDR3 sequences, with over 9% found just once. Sequences were obtained from naive CD4+ T cells from blood. The TCR comes from a human donor in good health.

The CDR3 spells CASSLGYGANVLTF. For the CDR3, the DNA is TGTGCCAGCAGCTTGGGGTACGGGGCCAACGTCCTGACTTTC. The chain has TRBV5-6 and TRBJ2-6; D remains ambiguous. The CDR3 loop spans 14 amino acids. Germline V CDR1 and CDR2: SGHDT, YYEEEE. V was pared by 0 bases and J by 4 bases, with 5 bases between. The variable domain in full, completed from reference TRBV5-6 and TRBJ2-6, reads DAGVTQSPTHLIKTRGQQVTLRCSPKSGHDTVSWYQQALGQGPQFIFQYYEEEERQRGNFPDRFSGHQFPNYSSELNVNALLLGDSALYLCASSLGYGANVLTFGAGSRLTVL.